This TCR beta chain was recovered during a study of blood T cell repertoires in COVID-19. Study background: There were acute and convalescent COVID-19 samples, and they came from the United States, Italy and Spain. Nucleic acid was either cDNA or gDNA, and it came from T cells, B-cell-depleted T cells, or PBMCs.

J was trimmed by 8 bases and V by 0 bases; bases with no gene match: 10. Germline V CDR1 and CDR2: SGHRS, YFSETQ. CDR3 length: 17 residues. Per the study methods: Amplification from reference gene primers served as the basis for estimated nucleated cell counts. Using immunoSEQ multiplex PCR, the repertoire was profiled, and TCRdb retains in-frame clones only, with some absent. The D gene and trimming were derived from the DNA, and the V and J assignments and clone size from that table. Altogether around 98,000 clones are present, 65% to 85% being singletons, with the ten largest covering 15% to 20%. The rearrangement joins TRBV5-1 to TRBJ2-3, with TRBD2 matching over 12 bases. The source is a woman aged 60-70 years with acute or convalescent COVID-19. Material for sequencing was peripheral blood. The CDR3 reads CASSLDVLAGGRATQYF. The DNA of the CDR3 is TGCGCCAGCAGCTTGGACGTTCTAGCGGGGGGGCGCGCTACGCAGTATTTT.